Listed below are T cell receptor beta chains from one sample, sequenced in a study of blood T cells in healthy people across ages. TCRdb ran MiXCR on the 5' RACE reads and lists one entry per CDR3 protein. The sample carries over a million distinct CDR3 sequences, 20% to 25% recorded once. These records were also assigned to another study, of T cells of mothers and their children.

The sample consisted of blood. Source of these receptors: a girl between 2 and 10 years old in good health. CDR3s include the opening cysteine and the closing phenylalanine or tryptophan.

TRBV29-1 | CSVGGGGVTEAFF
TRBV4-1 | CASSQVDADEKLFF
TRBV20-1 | CSASGGANQPQHF
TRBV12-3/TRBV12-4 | CASSLGLRSSPPEQYF
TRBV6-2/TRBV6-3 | CASSRRGPASYEQYF
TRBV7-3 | CASSLARHYEQYF
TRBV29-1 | CSVEDLTDTSYGYTF
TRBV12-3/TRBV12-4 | CASSFPPASGRALETQYF
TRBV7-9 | CASSLRGRDWETQYF
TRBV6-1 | CASSEIWQGAETQYF
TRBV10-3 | CAISATSGGTAPNNEQFF
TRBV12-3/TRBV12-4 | CASRMGRGETQYF
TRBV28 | CASSFRGETYNEQFF
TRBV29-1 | CSVVKGAVETQYF
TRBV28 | CAIQGGMNTEAFF
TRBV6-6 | CASSYSDFTGELSF
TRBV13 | CASAPASSREYEQYF
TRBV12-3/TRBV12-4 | CASSTFNYGYTF
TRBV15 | CATSRDGRTGDQPQHF
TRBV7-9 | CASSYVRGPNDSPLHF
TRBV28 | CASSFRLALSTDTQYF
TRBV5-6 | CASSLDAGEGEKLFF
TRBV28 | CASAYRDSPLHF
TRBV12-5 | CASGLSETQYF
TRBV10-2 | CASSDEGLSKEETQYF
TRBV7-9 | CASSLGTLAGAQETQYF
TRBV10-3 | CAISEFPVSYEQYF
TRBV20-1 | CSASLYFRDSKSTDTQYF
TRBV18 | CASSPREGVTDTQYF
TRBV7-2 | CASSLETGVQDTQYF
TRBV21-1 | CASSTPGQGYNEQFF
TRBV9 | CASSDPQGGLVYGYTF
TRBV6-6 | CASSVGVTGHEQYF
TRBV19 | CASSIRQSYEQYF
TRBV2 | CASSDGIPRDQYF
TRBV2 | CASSGDGGYGYTF
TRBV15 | CATSREARGLAEQFF
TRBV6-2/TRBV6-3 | CASTGGVAYNEQFF
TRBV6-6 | CASRIDRPGQPQHF
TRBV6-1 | CASRDFYGDSSYEQYF
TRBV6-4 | CASRGRTCGETQYF
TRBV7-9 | CATSDSPNNSPLHF
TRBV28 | CASTLEGAQHF
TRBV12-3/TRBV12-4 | CASREGTYNEQFF
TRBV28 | CASSSRLTRYF
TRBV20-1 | CSARDQGLAARSYEQYF
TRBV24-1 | CATGDRDRDTGELFF
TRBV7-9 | CASTHWVAPNGYTF
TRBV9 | CASSVGTKVNEQFF
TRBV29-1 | CSVESDRVYNEQFF
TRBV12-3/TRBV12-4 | CASSLSRTTARDTQYF